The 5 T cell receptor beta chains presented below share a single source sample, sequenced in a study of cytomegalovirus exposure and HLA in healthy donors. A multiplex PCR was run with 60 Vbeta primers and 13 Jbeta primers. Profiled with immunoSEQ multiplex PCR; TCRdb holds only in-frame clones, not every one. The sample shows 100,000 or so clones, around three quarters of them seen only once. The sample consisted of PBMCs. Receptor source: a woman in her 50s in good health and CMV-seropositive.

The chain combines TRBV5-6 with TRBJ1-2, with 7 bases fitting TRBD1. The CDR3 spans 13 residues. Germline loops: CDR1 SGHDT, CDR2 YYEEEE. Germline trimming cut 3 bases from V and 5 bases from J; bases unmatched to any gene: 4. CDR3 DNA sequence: TGTGCCAGCAGCTATCGCAGGGGGTATGGCTACACCTTC. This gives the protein CASSYRRGYGYTF.

The CDR3 here is CASSQLAFIRDEQFF. The CDR3 DNA reads TGCGCCAGCAGTCAATTAGCTTTCATTCGGGATGAGCAGTTCTTC. This chain uses TRBV5-1 with TRBJ2-1, with D unresolved. Trimming removed 5 bases from V and 8 bases from J, with 20 bases in between. This CDR3 contains 15 residues. Germline CDR1 is SGHRS and CDR2 is YFSETQ.

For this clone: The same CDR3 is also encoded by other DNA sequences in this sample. CDR3 DNA sequence: TGTGCCAGCAGCTTATGGCGAGACATCGACACCGGGGAGCTGTTTTTT. Translation gives CASSLWRDIDTGELFF. V is TRBV7-6 and J is TRBJ2-2; no reliable D call. Between the trimmed V and J ends, which lost 2 bases and 3 bases, there was a span of 13 bases. Germline V lookup: CDR1 SGHVS, CDR2 FNYEAQ. There are 16 residues in the CDR3.

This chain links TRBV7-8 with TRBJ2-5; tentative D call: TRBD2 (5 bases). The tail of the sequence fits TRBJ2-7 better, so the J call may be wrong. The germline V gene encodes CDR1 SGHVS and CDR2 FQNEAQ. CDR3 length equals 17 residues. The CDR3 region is CASSLSSGAVSRDEQYF. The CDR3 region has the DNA TGTGCCAGCAGCCTAAGCTCAGGAGCGGTCTCCCGAGACGAGCAGTACTTC.

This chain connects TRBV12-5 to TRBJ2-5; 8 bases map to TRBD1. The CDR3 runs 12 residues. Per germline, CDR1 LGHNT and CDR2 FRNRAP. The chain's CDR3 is CGTGNWGETQYF. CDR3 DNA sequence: TGTGGGACAGGGAATTGGGGGGAGACCCAGTACTTC.